Below are 9 T cell receptor beta chains sequenced from a single sample in a study of T-cell reconstitution after alpha-beta-depleted transplantation in children. A library of TCRbeta sequences, prepared with unique molecular identifiers, was generated. Each CDR3 protein is one row after TCRdb ran MiXCR on the PCR reads. The sample lists approximately 270,000 distinct CDR3 sequences, 9.9% seen once, with around 10% in the top ten. The specimen was PBMCs from the stem cell graft donor, collected from the stem cell graft. These receptors were collected from a human donor who donated a stem cell graft to a child with SCID.

This clonotype showed up many times. The CDR3 reads CASSGGPNTGELFF. The CDR3 DNA sequence: TGTGCCAGCTCTGGGGGCCCGAACACCGGGGAGCTGTTTTTT. The chain combines TRBV9 with TRBJ2-2; a weak D match, TRBD1 (6 bases). The length of the CDR3 is 14 residues. Per germline, CDR1 SGDLS and CDR2 YYNGEE. V was pared by 7 bases and J by 0 bases, with 10 bases between.

This clonotype was picked up a small number of times. The chain uses TRBV5-1 and TRBJ2-1; D is unresolved. Germline CDR1 SGHRS, CDR2 YFSETQ. Between the trimmed V and J ends, which lost 8 bases and 8 bases, there was a span of 14 bases. The CDR3 is 12 residues long. The CDR3: CASQREGYEQFF. In DNA, the CDR3 is TGCGCCAGTCAGCGAGAAGGTTATGAGCAGTTCTTC.

This clonotype was seen only a few times. V is TRBV20-1 and J is TRBJ2-2; 10 bases are a match to TRBD2. CDR1 and CDR2 (germline): DFQATT, SNEGSKA (reference sequence). The junction had 10 bases not matched to a gene; V was cut back by 5 bases and J by 4 bases. CDR3 length: 16 residues. CDR3 amino acids: CSALLAGASGTGELFF. CDR3 DNA: TGCAGTGCTCTTCTAGCGGGGGCCTCGGGCACCGGGGAGCTGTTTTTT.

DNA for the CDR3: TGTGCCAGCAGTTTGGGGCAGACTGCTTCCACCAAAAACATTCAGTACTTC. Translation gives CASSLGQTASTKNIQYF. The rearrangement links TRBV12-3 or TRBV12-4 to TRBJ2-4, with D possibly matching TRBD1 (5 bases). The length of the CDR3 is 17 residues. V was trimmed by 3 bases and J by 2 bases, leaving 17 bases between them.

This chain links TRBV7-2 with TRBJ2-2; D is perhaps TRBD1 (5 bases). Germline V CDR1 and CDR2: SGHTA, FQGNSA. V was pared by 1 base and J by 9 bases, with 15 bases between. The CDR3 has 15 residues. The CDR3 loop is CASSLGGRVGRELFF. For the CDR3, the DNA is TGTGCCAGCAGCTTAGGGGGCAGGGTTGGCCGGGAGCTGTTTTTT.

This clonotype has ten or more counts. The junction departs from the called germline gene at one end, perhaps through a read error. The chain combines TRBV7-3 with TRBJ2-1; D call uncertain. This CDR3 contains 13 residues. Germline CDR1 reads SGHTA; CDR2 reads FQGTGA. The CDR3 DNA follows: TGTGCCAGCAGCTTTAGCTCCAACAATGAGCAGTTCTTC. It yields the protein CASSFSSNNEQFF.

This clonotype was found many times. The chain couples TRBV20-1 to TRBJ2-7; D tentatively reads TRBD1 or TRBD2 (5 bases each). Trimming took off 6 bases at V and 5 bases at J, with 17 bases between the two ends. The length of the CDR3 is 13 residues. CDR1 is DFQATT and CDR2 is SNEGSKA in the germline V gene (reference sequence). The chain's CDR3 is CSARGPGSNEQYF. The DNA for the CDR3 is TGCAGTGCCCGGGGTCCAGGGTCCAACGAGCAGTACTTC.

The chain joins TRBV14 to TRBJ1-1, with D hard to call. This CDR3 has 15 amino acids. CDR1 and CDR2 from the germline V gene are SGHDN and FVKESK. V was trimmed by 0 bases and J by 1 base, leaving 9 bases between them. The CDR3 here is CASSQEALWNTEAFF. The CDR3 region has the DNA TGTGCCAGCAGCCAAGAGGCCCTCTGGAACACTGAAGCTTTCTTT. The complete variable domain, with remaining parts taken from reference TRBV14 and TRBJ1-1, reads EAGVTQFPSHSVIEKGQTVTLRCDPISGHDNLYWYRRVMGKEIKFLLHFVKESKQDESGMPNNRFLAERTGGTYSTLKVQPAELEDSGVYFCASSQEALWNTEAFFGQGTRLTVV.

The chain joins TRBV6-1 to TRBJ2-7; 7 bases are a match to TRBD1. Trimming at V came to 5 bases and at J to 1 base, leaving 5 bases not matched to a gene. The germline V gene encodes CDR1 MNHNS and CDR2 SASEGT. The CDR3 has 14 residues. The CDR3 sequence is CASSSGQVSYEQYF. CDR3 bases: TGTGCCAGCAGTAGCGGACAGGTTTCCTACGAGCAGTACTTC.